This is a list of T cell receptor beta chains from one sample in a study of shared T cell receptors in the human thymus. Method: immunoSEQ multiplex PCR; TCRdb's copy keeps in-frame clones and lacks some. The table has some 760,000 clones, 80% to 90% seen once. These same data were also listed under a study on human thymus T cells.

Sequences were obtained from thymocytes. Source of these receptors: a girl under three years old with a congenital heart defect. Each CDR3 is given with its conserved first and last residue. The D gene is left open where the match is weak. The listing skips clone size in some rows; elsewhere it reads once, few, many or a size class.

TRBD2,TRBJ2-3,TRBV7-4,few,CASSFLAGGSTDTQYF,TGTGCCAGCAGCTTCCTAGCGGGGGGGAGCACAGATACGCAGTATTTT
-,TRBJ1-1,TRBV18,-,CASSARGNTEAFF,TGTGCCAGCTCGGCCAGGGGGAACACTGAAGCTTTCTTT
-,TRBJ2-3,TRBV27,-,CASSLGIGVTDTQYF,TGTGCCAGCAGTTTAGGGATCGGGGTCACAGATACGCAGTATTTT
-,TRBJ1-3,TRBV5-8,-,CASSLYASISGNTIYF,TGTGCCAGCAGCTTGTACGCATCTATCTCTGGAAACACCATATATTTT
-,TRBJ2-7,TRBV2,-,CATTTTGRRGRDQYEQYF,TGTGCCACAACAACTACCGGACGGAGAGGGAGAGACCAATACGAGCAGTACTTC
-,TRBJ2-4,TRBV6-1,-,CASSEKGGLAKNIQYF,TGTGCCAGCAGTGAAAAGGGGGGGTTAGCCAAAAACATTCAGTACTTC
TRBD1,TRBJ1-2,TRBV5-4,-,CASSVYRDRDYGYTF,TGTGCCAGCAGCGTGTACCGGGACAGAGATTATGGCTACACCTTC
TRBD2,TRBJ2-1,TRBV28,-,CASSLSLAGVWDEQFF,TGTGCCAGCAGTTTGTCTCTAGCGGGGGTCTGGGATGAGCAGTTCTTC
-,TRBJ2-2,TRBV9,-,CASSGLGTGGRNTGELFF,TGTGCCAGCAGCGGACTAGGTACCGGGGGGCGGAACACCGGGGAGCTGTTTTTT
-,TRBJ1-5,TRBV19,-,CASMTGQGQPQHF,TGTGCCAGTATGACAGGCCAAGGCCAGCCCCAGCATTTT
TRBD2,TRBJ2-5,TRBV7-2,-,CASSLSGLAGCQETQYF,TGTGCCAGCAGCTTATCGGGGCTAGCGGGGTGTCAAGAGACCCAGTACTTC
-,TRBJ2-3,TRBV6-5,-,CASRPREGTDTQYF,TGTGCCAGCAGGCCAAGGGAGGGCACAGATACGCAGTATTTT
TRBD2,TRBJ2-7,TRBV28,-,CASSLKRLGTSYSPEQYF,TGTGCCAGCAGTTTAAAAAGGTTGGGGACTAGCTATTCTCCCGAGCAGTACTTC
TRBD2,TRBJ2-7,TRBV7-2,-,CASSLLAGGVYEQYF,TGTGCCAGCAGCTTACTAGCGGGGGGGGTTTACGAGCAGTACTTC
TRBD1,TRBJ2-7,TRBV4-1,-,CASSPDDPGQSDPDF,TGCGCCAGCAGCCCCGATGACCCGGGACAGAGTGACCCAGACTTC
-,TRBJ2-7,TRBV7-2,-,CASSLGLAQQYF,TGTGCCAGCAGCTTAGGGCTAGCCCAGCAGTACTTC
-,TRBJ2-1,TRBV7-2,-,CASSLDSSAYNEQFF,TGTGCCAGCAGCTTAGACAGTTCAGCCTACAATGAGCAGTTCTTC
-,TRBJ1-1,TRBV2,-,CASSEGTPNVAEAFF,TGTGCCAGCAGTGAAGGAACACCCAACGTGGCTGAAGCTTTCTTT
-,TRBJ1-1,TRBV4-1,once,CASSQAHTPRNTEAFF,TGCGCCAGCAGCCAAGCCCACACACCAAGGAACACTGAAGCTTTCTTT
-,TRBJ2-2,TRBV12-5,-,CASGSPARTFATGELFF,TGTGCTAGTGGTTCCCCGGCCCGGACATTCGCGACCGGGGAGCTGTTTTTT
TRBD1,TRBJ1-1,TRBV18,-,CASSPTDRENTEAFF,TGTGCCAGCTCACCAACAGACAGGGAGAACACTGAAGCTTTCTTT
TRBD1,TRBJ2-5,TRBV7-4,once,CASSRHGTAGLQETQYF,TGTGCCAGCAGCCGACACGGGACAGCCGGGCTCCAAGAGACCCAGTACTTC
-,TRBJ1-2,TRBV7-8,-,CASSVRTRLQDGYTF,TGTGCCAGCAGCGTCCGGACAAGGCTTCAGGATGGCTACACCTTC
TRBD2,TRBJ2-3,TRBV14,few,CASSQVASGGKDTQYF,TGTGCCAGCAGCCAAGTTGCTAGCGGGGGTAAGGATACGCAGTATTTT
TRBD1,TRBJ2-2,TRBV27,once,CASQGGNDMKGNTGELFF,TGTGCCTCACAGGGGGGTAATGACATGAAAGGGAACACCGGGGAGCTGTTTTTT
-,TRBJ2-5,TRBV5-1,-,CASRDWGQIQETQYF,TGCGCCAGCAGGGATTGGGGGCAGATTCAAGAGACCCAGTACTTC
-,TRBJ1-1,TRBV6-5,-,CASITANTEAFF,TGTGCCAGCATAACAGCGAACACTGAAGCTTTCTTT
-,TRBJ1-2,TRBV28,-,CASRRDTGSYGYTF,TGTGCCAGCAGGAGAGATACAGGTAGCTATGGCTACACCTTC
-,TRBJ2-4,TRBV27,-,CASSLTGQNIQYF,TGTGCCAGCAGTTTGACAGGACAAAACATTCAGTACTTC